The T cell receptor (beta chain) under discussion was sequenced for a study of T cell responses to AZD1222 COVID-19 vaccine. Notes on the study in general: Breadth and depth of Spike-specific TCRs rose after two AZD1222 doses. White British donors predominated, females outnumbered males, and clonal diversity was possibly underestimated.

Repertoires were generated with immunoSEQ multiplex PCR, while TCRdb's copy carries only in-frame clones and drops some. This table has 150,000 to 180,000 clones, over 80% appearing once. The V segment lost 5 bases and the J segment 10 bases; nucleotides outside the gene matches: 7. The V gene's germline CDR1 is SGHAT and CDR2 FQNNGV. There are 12 residues in the CDR3. In regard to this clone: What it binds is not known.

Pooling was applied to second doses at about 4 or about 12 weeks. V usage is TRBV11-2 and J usage is TRBJ1-1; TRBD1 agrees at 7 bases. The source is an adult who received the AZD1222 COVID-19 vaccine. Sequencing used peripheral blood, obtained 28 days after the second AZD1222 dose. CDR3 region: CASSPQGRGAFF. The CDR3 coding sequence is TGTGCCAGCAGCCCACAGGGGCGAGGAGCTTTCTTT.